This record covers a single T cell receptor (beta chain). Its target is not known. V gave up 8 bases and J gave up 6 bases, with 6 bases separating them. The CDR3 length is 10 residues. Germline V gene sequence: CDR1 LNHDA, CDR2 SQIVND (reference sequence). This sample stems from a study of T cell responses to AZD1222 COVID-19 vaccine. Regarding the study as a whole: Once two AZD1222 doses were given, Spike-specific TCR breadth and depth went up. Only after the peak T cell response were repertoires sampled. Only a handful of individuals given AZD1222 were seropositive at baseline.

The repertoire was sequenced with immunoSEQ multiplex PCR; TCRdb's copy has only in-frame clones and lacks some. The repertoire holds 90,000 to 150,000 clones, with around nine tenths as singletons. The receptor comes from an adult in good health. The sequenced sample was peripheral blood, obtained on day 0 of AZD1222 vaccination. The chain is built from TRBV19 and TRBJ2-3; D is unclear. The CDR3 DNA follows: TGTGCCAGTGGGTGGGATACGCAGTATTTT. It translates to CASGWDTQYF.